This paragraph covers one T cell receptor (beta chain) sequence. The sample comes from a study of T cell responses to AZD1222 COVID-19 vaccine. Germline assignment: CDR1 SQVTM and CDR2 ANQGSEA. The V gene end was trimmed by 1 base and the J gene end by 6 bases; junction bases not matched to a gene: 3. This CDR3 is 12 amino acids long. Some clones are missing from TCRdb's copy, which holds only in-frame ones; the method was immunoSEQ multiplex PCR. Of roughly 84,000 clones in the sample, roughly 87% were seen once. The specimen comprised peripheral blood, sampled on day 0 of AZD1222 vaccination. The sequence derives from an adult in good health. The chain recombines TRBV29-1 with TRBJ2-7, with TRBD1 identical over 7 bases. CDR3 bases: TGCAGCGTTGAAGTCTCAGGGGGCGAGCAGTACTTC. Protein: CSVEVSGGEQYF.